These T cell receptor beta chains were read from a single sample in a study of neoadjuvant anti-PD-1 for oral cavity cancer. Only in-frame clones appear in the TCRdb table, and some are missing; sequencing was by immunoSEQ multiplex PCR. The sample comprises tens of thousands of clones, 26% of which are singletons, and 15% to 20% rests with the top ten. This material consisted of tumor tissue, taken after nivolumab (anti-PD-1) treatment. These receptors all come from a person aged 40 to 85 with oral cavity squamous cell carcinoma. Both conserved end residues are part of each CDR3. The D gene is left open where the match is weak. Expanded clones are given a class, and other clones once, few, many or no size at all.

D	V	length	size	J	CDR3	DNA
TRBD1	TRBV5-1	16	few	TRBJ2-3	CASSLARTGGSDTQYF	TGCGCCAGCAGCTTGGCCCGGACAGGGGGTTCAGATACGCAGTATTTT
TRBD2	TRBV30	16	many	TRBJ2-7	CAWSWTSGGPSYEQYF	TGTGCCTGGAGCTGGACTAGCGGGGGGCCTTCCTACGAGCAGTACTTC
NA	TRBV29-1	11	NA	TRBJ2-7	CSVYGLDEQYF	TGCAGCGTCTACGGCCTGGACGAGCAGTACTTC
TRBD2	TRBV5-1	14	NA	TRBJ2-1	CASSVSGSSIEQFF	TGCGCCAGCAGCGTTAGCGGGAGTTCGATTGAGCAGTTCTTC
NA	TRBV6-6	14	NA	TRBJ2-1	CASIGDRSYNEQFF	TGTGCCAGCATTGGAGACCGCTCCTACAATGAGCAGTTCTTC
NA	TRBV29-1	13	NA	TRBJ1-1	CSVDLQRNTEAFF	TGCAGCGTTGACCTACAGAGGAACACTGAAGCTTTCTTT
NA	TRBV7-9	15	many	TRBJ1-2	CASSLGSSGNYGYTF	TGTGCCAGCAGCTTAGGCAGTTCGGGTAACTATGGCTACACCTTC
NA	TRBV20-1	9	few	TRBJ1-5	CSAGQPQHF	TGCAGTGCGGGTCAGCCCCAGCATTTT
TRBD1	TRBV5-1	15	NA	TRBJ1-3	CASSPSGGTGNTIYF	TGCGCCAGCAGCCCCTCAGGGGGAACAGGAAACACCATATATTTT
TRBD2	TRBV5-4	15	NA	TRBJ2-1	CASSLPSGRVNEQFF	TGTGCCAGCAGCTTGCCCAGCGGGAGGGTAAATGAGCAGTTCTTC
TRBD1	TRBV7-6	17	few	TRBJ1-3	CASSERTGVASGNTIYF	TGTGCCAGCAGCGAACGGACAGGTGTAGCCTCTGGAAACACCATATATTTT
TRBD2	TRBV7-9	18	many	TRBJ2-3	CASSLPRASGSPTDTQYF	TGTGCCAGCAGCTTACCCCGGGCTAGCGGGAGTCCCACAGATACGCAGTATTTT
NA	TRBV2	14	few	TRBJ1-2	CASSAVQTPYGYTF	TGTGCCAGCAGCGCCGTTCAAACTCCCTATGGCTACACCTTC
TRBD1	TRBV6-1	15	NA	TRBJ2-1	CASRSETGPYNEQFF	TGTGCCAGCCGATCCGAGACAGGGCCCTACAATGAGCAGTTCTTC
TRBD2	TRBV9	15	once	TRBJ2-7	CASSVSAAGVREQYF	TGTGCCAGCAGCGTATCGGCAGCGGGAGTCAGAGAGCAGTACTTC
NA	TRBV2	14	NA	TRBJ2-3	CASIVGPDHDTQYF	TGTGCCAGCATAGTCGGACCCGATCATGATACGCAGTATTTT
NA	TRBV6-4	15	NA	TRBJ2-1	CASSERLAPYNEQFF	TGTGCCAGCAGTGAACGGCTAGCTCCCTACAATGAGCAGTTCTTC
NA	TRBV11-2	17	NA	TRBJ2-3	CASSLDARTGKWDTQYF	TGTGCCAGCAGCTTAGACGCCAGGACGGGGAAGTGGGATACGCAGTATTTT
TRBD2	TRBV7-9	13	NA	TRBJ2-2	CAIERENTGELFF	TGTGCCATCGAGCGGGAGAACACCGGGGAGCTGTTTTTT
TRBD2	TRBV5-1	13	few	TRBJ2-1	CASSVGLGYEQFF	TGCGCCAGCAGCGTGGGACTAGGTTATGAGCAGTTCTTC
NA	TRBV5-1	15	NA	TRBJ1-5	CASSPGANSNQPQHF	TGCGCCAGCAGCCCCGGGGCGAATAGCAATCAGCCCCAGCATTTT
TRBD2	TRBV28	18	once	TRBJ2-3	CASTEGLAGFRNTDTQYF	TGTGCCAGCACCGAGGGACTAGCGGGGTTTAGAAACACAGATACGCAGTATTTT
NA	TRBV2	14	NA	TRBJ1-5	CASSDQAAGQPQHF	TGTGCCAGCAGTGATCAGGCCGCAGGTCAGCCCCAGCATTTT
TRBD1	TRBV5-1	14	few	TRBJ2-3	CASSVTGGADTQYF	TGCGCCAGCAGCGTCACAGGGGGCGCAGATACGCAGTATTTT
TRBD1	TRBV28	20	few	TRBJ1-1	CASSLGIVPGQGAVGTEAFF	TGTGCCAGCAGTTTGGGCATTGTCCCGGGACAGGGGGCTGTAGGTACTGAAGCTTTCTTT
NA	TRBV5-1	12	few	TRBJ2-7	CASSLDKYEQYF	TGCGCCAGCAGCTTGGACAAGTACGAGCAGTACTTC
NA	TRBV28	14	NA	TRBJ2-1	CASSSPGRSDEQFF	TGTGCCAGCAGTTCCCCCGGGAGAAGCGATGAGCAGTTCTTC
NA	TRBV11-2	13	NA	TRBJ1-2	CASSLAESFGYTF	TGTGCCAGCAGCTTAGCCGAATCTTTTGGCTACACCTTC
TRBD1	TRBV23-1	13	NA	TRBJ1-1	CASSQLRRGAAFF	TGCGCCAGCAGTCAATTACGCAGGGGGGCGGCTTTCTTT
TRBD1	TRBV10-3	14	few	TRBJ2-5	CAISGTGGQETQYF	TGTGCCATCAGTGGGACAGGGGGCCAAGAGACCCAGTACTTC